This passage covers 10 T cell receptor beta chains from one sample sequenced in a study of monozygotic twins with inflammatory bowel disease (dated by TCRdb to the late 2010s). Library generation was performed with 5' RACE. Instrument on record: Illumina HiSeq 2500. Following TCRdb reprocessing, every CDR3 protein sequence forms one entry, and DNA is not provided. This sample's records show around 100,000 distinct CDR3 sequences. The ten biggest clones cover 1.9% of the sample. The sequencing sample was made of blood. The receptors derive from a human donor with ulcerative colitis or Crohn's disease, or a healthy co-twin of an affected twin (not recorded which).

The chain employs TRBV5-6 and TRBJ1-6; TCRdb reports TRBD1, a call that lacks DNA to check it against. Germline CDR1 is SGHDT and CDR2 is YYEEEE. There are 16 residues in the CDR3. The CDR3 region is CASSLGDGLVTGPLHF.

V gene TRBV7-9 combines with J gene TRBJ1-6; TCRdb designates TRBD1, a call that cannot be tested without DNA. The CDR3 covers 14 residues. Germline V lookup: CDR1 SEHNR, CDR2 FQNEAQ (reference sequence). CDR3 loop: CASNGGGPNSPLHF.

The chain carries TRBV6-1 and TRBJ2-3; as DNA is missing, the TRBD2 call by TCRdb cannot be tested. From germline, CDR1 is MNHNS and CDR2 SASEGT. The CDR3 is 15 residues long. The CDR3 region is CASSPLAGGSDTQYF.

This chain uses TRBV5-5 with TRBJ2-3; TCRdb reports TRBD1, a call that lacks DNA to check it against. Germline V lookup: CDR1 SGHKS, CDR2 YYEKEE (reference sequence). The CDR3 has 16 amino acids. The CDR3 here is CASSIGTGWSTDTQYF.

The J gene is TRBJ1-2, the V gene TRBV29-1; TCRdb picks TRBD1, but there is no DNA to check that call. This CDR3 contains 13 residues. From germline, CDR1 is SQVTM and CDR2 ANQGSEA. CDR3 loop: CSARTAYNYGDTF.

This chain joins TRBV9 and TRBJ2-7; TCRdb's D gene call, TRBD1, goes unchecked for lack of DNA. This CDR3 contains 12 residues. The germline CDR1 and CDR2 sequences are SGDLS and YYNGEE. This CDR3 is CASSVVGGAQYF.

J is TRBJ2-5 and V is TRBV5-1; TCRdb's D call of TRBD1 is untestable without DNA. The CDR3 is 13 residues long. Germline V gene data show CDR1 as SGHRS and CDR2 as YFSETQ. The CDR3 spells CASSSRESETQYF.

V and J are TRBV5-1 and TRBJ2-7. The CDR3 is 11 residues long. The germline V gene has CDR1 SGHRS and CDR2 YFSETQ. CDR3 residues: CASSFSYEQYF.

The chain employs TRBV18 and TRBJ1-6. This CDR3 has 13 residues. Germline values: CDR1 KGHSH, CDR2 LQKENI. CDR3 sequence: CASSKDTYSPLHF.

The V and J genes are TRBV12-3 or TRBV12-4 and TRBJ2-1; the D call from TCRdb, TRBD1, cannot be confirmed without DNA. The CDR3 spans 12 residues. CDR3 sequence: CASSLFPHEQFF.